These 32 T cell receptor beta chains came from one sample sequenced in a study of PD-L1 blockade in urothelial cancer (dated by TCRdb to 2017 to 2019). Library preparation was by the immunoSEQ multiplex PCR assay. This immuneACCESS table, as held by TCRdb, lists in-frame sequences with V and J called but not all clones. Of the missing ones, under half trace to an unresolved V gene in checked studies; the others have no known cause. A total of about 120,000 clones appear in this sample, 86% of them only once. 2.4% of the sample is held by the ten biggest clonotypes. Reading the label with the study, this specimen's time point is: peripheral blood 6 weeks after treatment start. The sample was PBMCs, taken around atezolizumab (anti-PD-L1) treatment. These receptors all come from a man in his forties or fifties with urothelial cancer.

This clone occurred a few times. The chain recombines TRBV6-5 with TRBJ1-5; D is ambiguous. V lost 4 bases and J lost 5, with 9 bases in between. This CDR3 is built from 13 residues. Germline values: CDR1 MNHEY, CDR2 SVGAGI. CDR3 DNA: TGTGCCAGCAGTTCAACAGTTCATCAGCCCCAGCATTTT. Translating it yields CASSSTVHQPQHF.

The chain carries TRBV6-5 and TRBJ1-4, with TRBD1 identical over 7 bases. With V trimmed by 0 bases and J by 4 bases, 2 bases remained unmatched. The CDR3 extends over 15 amino acids. The germline V gene has CDR1 MNHEY and CDR2 SVGAGI. Written as DNA, the CDR3 is TGTGCCAGCAGTTACTCAGGGGGCGGTAATGAAAAACTGTTTTTT. This translates into CASSYSGGGNEKLFF.

This chain uses TRBV2 with TRBJ2-4, with a tentative D call TRBD1 (6 bases). Germline V CDR1 and CDR2: SNHLY, FYNNEI. Deletions cut 5 bases from V and 3 bases from J, with 11 bases between. The CDR3 is made up of 14 amino acids. The CDR3 is CASSPGQNKNIQYF. Written as DNA, the CDR3 is TGTGCCAGCAGTCCCGGACAGAACAAAAACATTCAGTACTTC.

The chain recombines TRBV6-6 with TRBJ1-6; 9 bases line up with TRBD1. The V gene's germline CDR1 is MNHNY and CDR2 SVGAGI (reference sequence). J lost 7 bases, V lost 11 bases, and 6 bases had no gene match. The CDR3 has 13 amino acids. CDR3 bases: TGTGCCGCTACACAGGGGGCGAATTCACCCCTCCACTTT. Encoded protein: CAATQGANSPLHF.

J is TRBJ2-1 and V is TRBV4-2, with TRBD2 identical over 12 bases. The CDR3 is made up of 15 amino acids. The germline CDR1 and CDR2 sequences are LGHNA and YNFKEQ. Trimming cost V 1 base and J 8 bases; bases outside gene matches: 3. The CDR3 loop is CASSQGTSGADEQFF. As DNA, the CDR3 is TGTGCCAGCAGCCAAGGGACTAGCGGGGCCGATGAGCAGTTCTTC.

V gene TRBV30 combines with J gene TRBJ1-2; weak D call: TRBD1 (6 bases). The V end lost 4 bases, the J end lost 6 bases, and 12 bases lay between the germline ends. Germline V CDR1 and CDR2: GTSNPN, SVGIG (reference sequence). The CDR3 runs 12 residues. The chain's CDR3 is CAWTGVADGYTF. The CDR3 bases are TGTGCCTGGACAGGGGTGGCGGATGGCTACACCTTC.

The rearrangement links TRBV11-2 to TRBJ2-1, with D possibly matching TRBD2 (5 bases). This CDR3 is 12 amino acids long. V lost 4 bases and J 10 bases, leaving 11 bases between the germline ends. Germline CDR1 and CDR2: SGHAT and FQNNGV. CDR3 bases: TGTGCCAGCAGCTCCCTAGCTGGGGAGCAGTTCTTC. It yields the protein CASSSLAGEQFF.

V usage is TRBV18 and J usage is TRBJ2-7, with a tentative D call TRBD1 (6 bases). Germline V gives CDR1 KGHSH, CDR2 LQKENI. The ends were cut back, 3 bases at V and 3 bases at J, with 18 bases in the middle. This CDR3 has 16 residues. DNA for the CDR3: TGTGCCAGCTCACCCAAGCCCGGGACAAAAGACTACGAGCAGTACTTC. Amino acid sequence: CASSPKPGTKDYEQYF.

This clone was counted once. The gene calls are TRBV2 and TRBJ2-1; 13 bases agree with TRBD2. Germline CDR1 and CDR2: SNHLY and FYNNEI. With 10 bases clipped from V and 9 bases from J, the junction kept 12 bases outside the gene matches. The CDR3 runs to 15 residues. The CDR3 region is CAIEAGLAGSAEQFF. The CDR3 DNA reads as TGTGCCATCGAAGCGGGACTAGCGGGATCCGCTGAGCAGTTCTTC. Filled out from reference TRBV2 and TRBJ2-1, the complete variable domain reads EPEVTQTPSHQVTQMGQEVILRCVPISNHLYFYWYRQILGQKVEFLVSFYNNEISEKSEIFDDQFSVERPDGSNFTLKIRSTKLEDSAMYFCAIEAGLAGSAEQFFGPGTRLTVL.

The rearrangement joins TRBV27 to TRBJ2-7; TRBD2 might be the D (5 bases). V lost 8 bases and J 2 bases, leaving 16 bases between the germline ends. This CDR3 is built from 14 residues. Germline CDR1 reads MNHEY; CDR2 reads SMNVEV (reference sequence). The CDR3 here is CASWSFDGTYEQYF. The CDR3 region has the DNA TGTGCCAGCTGGTCATTCGACGGGACCTACGAGCAGTACTTC.

The CDR3 DNA follows: TGTGCCAGCAGCTTATACGCGGAGACCCAGTACTTC. As protein: CASSLYAETQYF. The chain has TRBV11-2 and TRBJ2-5, with D unresolved. The CDR3 is 12 residues long. The ends were cut back, 2 bases at V and 5 bases at J, with 6 bases in the middle. Germline assignment: CDR1 SGHAT and CDR2 FQNNGV.

The chain employs TRBV27 and TRBJ2-1, with 12 bases identical to TRBD2. V was clipped by 5 bases and J by 0 bases; unmatched bases: 8. Germline assignment: CDR1 MNHEY and CDR2 SMNVEV (reference sequence). CDR3 length: 18 amino acids. This CDR3 reads CASSRLAGVASSYNEQFF. The CDR3 DNA sequence: TGTGCCAGCAGTCGACTAGCGGGAGTCGCGAGCTCCTACAATGAGCAGTTCTTC.

J is TRBJ2-4 and V is TRBV2, with 7 nucleotides matching TRBD1. The CDR3 extends over 12 amino acids. CDR1 and CDR2 from the germline V gene are SNHLY and FYNNEI. V gave up 6 bases and J gave up 4 bases; unmatched junction bases: 0. The CDR3 loop is CASRGQKNIQYF. CDR3 in DNA: TGTGCCAGCAGGGGACAGAAAAACATTCAGTACTTC.

The chain recombines TRBV11-3 with TRBJ2-1; possible D gene TRBD2, 6 bases. CDR3 length: 14 amino acids. Trimming took off 1 base at V and 10 bases at J, with 14 bases between the two ends. The germline gives CDR1 SGHNT, CDR2 YENEEA. CDR3 coding DNA: TGTGCCAGCAGCTTAGGCGGGGACGCCATAGAGCAGTTCTTC. Translating gives CASSLGGDAIEQFF.

This clone showed up just once. The V gene is TRBV2, the J gene TRBJ1-5, with D tentatively TRBD1 (5 bases). The CDR3 totals 13 residues. CDR1 and CDR2 (germline): SNHLY, FYNNEI. The ends were cut back, 6 bases at V and 7 bases at J, with 13 bases in the middle. The CDR3 spells CASSGGGWQPQHF. In nucleotides, the CDR3 is TGTGCCAGCAGCGGGGGGGGGTGGCAGCCCCAGCATTTT.

The table lists this clone with a few counts. The V and J genes are TRBV6-5 and TRBJ2-5; 10 nucleotides line up with TRBD1. With 11 bases clipped from V and 5 bases from J, the junction kept 8 bases outside the gene matches. The length of the CDR3 is 13 residues. CDR1 is MNHEY and CDR2 is SVGAGI in the germline V gene. CDR3 loop: CAVTGGNGETQYF. The CDR3 DNA reads TGTGCCGTGACAGGGGGCAATGGTGAGACCCAGTACTTC.

The J gene is TRBJ2-3, the V gene TRBV7-6, with 7 positions matching TRBD2. Germline V gene lookup returns CDR1 SGHVS and CDR2 FNYEAQ. V trimming: 3 bases; J trimming: 2 bases; junction bases outside the gene matches: 5. The CDR3 is 15 amino acids. For the CDR3, the DNA is TGTGCCAGCAGCTTGGAAGCGGGACCCACAGATACGCAGTATTTT. Translating it yields CASSLEAGPTDTQYF.

V gene TRBV28 combines with J gene TRBJ2-7; no firm D call. CDR3 length: 14 residues. The germline V gene encodes CDR1 MDHEN and CDR2 SYDVKM. V dropped 3 bases and J dropped 0 bases, with 9 bases sitting between them. CDR3 bases: TGTGCCAGCAGTTTTGATTTGAGCTCCTACGAGCAGTACTTC. Translation gives CASSFDLSSYEQYF.

The sample holds a few counts of this clone. The chain combines TRBV18 with TRBJ2-1, with a weak D call TRBD1 (7 bases). V was pared by 3 bases and J by 6 bases, with 12 bases between. This CDR3 is 14 amino acids long. Germline assignment: CDR1 KGHSH and CDR2 LQKENI. For the CDR3, the DNA is TGTGCCAGCTCACCCCTTCAGGGGGGCAATGAGCAGTTCTTC. Translated: CASSPLQGGNEQFF. Using reference TRBV18 and TRBJ2-1 for the parts outside the CDR3, the full variable domain is NAGVMQNPRHLVRRRGQEARLRCSPMKGHSHVYWYRQLPEEGLKFMVYLQKENIIDESGMPKERFSAEFPKEGPSILRIQQVVRGDSAAYFCASSPLQGGNEQFFGPGTRLTVL.

This clone has just one count. V gene TRBV27 combines with J gene TRBJ2-3; 16 bases are shared with TRBD2. V lost 6 bases and J lost 11; bases outside the gene matches: 8. Germline V gives CDR1 MNHEY, CDR2 SMNVEV (reference sequence). The length of the CDR3 is 15 residues. Here the CDR3 reads CASSPGLAGGRVQYF. The CDR3, as DNA: TGTGCCAGCAGCCCGGGACTAGCGGGAGGGCGGGTGCAGTATTTT.

The V call is TRBV18, the J call TRBJ2-5; tentative D call: TRBD1 (6 bases). The CDR3 runs 14 residues. The V end lost 2 bases, the J end lost 4 bases, and 11 bases lay between the germline ends. CDR1 and CDR2 from the germline V gene are KGHSH and LQKENI. The CDR3 nucleotides read TGTGCCAGCTCACCAGGGGGCGGTCGAGAGACCCAGTACTTC. Translation gives CASSPGGGRETQYF.

This clone was counted only a few times. The rearrangement links TRBV7-2 to TRBJ2-2, with TRBD1 as a possible D gene (6 bases). This CDR3 contains 15 residues. Trimming cost V 5 bases and J 3 bases, with 13 bases left between them. The germline CDR1 and CDR2 sequences are SGHTA and FQGNSA. The CDR3 DNA is TGTGCCAGCAGCGCCGACAGGACATACACCGGGGAGCTGTTTTTT. Translating it yields CASSADRTYTGELFF.

The chain joins TRBV27 to TRBJ1-2; 11 nucleotides match TRBD1. CDR1 and CDR2 from the germline V gene are MNHEY and SMNVEV (reference sequence). The CDR3 has 16 amino acids. The V segment lost 3 bases and the J segment 7 bases; nucleotides outside the gene matches: 10. CDR3 in amino acids: CASSFSGTGGRSGYTF. The CDR3 DNA reads TGTGCCAGCAGTTTCTCTGGGACAGGGGGAAGAAGTGGCTACACCTTC.

The chain combines TRBV9 with TRBJ2-2; possible D gene TRBD1, 5 bases. This CDR3 is built from 15 residues. Germline V gives CDR1 SGDLS, CDR2 YYNGEE. V dropped 0 bases and J dropped 4 bases, with 10 bases sitting between them. The CDR3 loop reads CASSVGGSGTGELFF. The CDR3 DNA reads TGTGCCAGCAGCGTAGGGGGCTCGGGCACCGGGGAGCTGTTTTTT.

This sequence joins TRBV18 and TRBJ2-1; 9 positions match TRBD2. After removal of 3 bases from V and 9 bases from J, the junction contained 6 bases not matched to a gene. This CDR3 is built from 14 residues. Germline loops: CDR1 KGHSH, CDR2 LQKENI. The CDR3 protein is CASSPGTSRIEQFF. For the CDR3, the DNA is TGTGCCAGCTCACCCGGGACTAGCAGGATTGAGCAGTTCTTC.

This chain joins TRBV5-1 and TRBJ2-7, with D maybe TRBD2 (6 bases). Germline CDR1 and CDR2: SGHRS and YFSETQ. CDR3 length equals 15 residues. The V and J ends lost 0 bases and 2 bases respectively, with 12 bases between them. The CDR3 nucleotides are TGCGCCAGCAGCTTGGAGCCGGGAGAGACCTACGAGCAGTACTTC. It codes for CASSLEPGETYEQYF.

The V and J genes are TRBV4-2 and TRBJ2-7, with TRBD2 matching over 10 bases. The CDR3 has 17 amino acids. Germline CDR1 is LGHNA and CDR2 is YNFKEQ. Losses at the gene ends were 2 bases for V and 2 bases for J; bases not matched to a gene: 9. Written as DNA, the CDR3 is TGTGCCAGCAGCCAACACCTTGGGACTAGCGCTGCCTACGAGCAGTACTTC. Encoded protein: CASSQHLGTSAAYEQYF.

In DNA form, the CDR3 reads TGTGCCAGCAGCCCCCAGGGACAGATCACCCTGAACACTGAAGCTTTCTTT. This codes for CASSPQGQITLNTEAFF. This sequence joins TRBV9 and TRBJ1-1, with TRBD1 matching 7 bases. In germline, CDR1 is SGDLS, CDR2 YYNGEE. The CDR3 contains 17 residues. V gave up 4 bases and J gave up 0 bases; unmatched junction bases: 12.

CDR3 sequence reads: CASSLEAGMNTEAFF. The CDR3 DNA reads TGTGCCAGCAGCTTAGAGGCAGGCATGAACACTGAAGCTTTCTTT. This chain joins TRBV7-2 and TRBJ1-1; D gene unclear. The V end was cut by 1 base, the J end by 0 bases, with 9 bases between. The CDR3 is made up of 15 amino acids. The germline gives CDR1 SGHTA, CDR2 FQGNSA.

The chain recombines TRBV9 with TRBJ1-2, with 7 bases fitting TRBD1. The CDR3 is 14 residues long. Germline CDR1 reads SGDLS; CDR2 reads YYNGEE. The V gene end was trimmed by 6 bases and the J gene end by 3 bases; junction bases not matched to a gene: 8. CDR3 loop: CASKGETGYYGYTF. As DNA, the CDR3 is TGTGCCAGCAAGGGGGAGACAGGGTACTATGGCTACACCTTC.

This sequence joins TRBV5-1 and TRBJ2-1; 8 bases line up with TRBD1. The CDR3 runs to 14 residues. V lost 7 bases and J lost 4; bases outside the gene matches: 7. The germline V gene encodes CDR1 SGHRS and CDR2 YFSETQ. CDR3: CASGDRPAYNEQFF. CDR3 sequence (DNA): TGCGCCAGCGGGGACAGGCCTGCTTACAATGAGCAGTTCTTC.

The chain recombines TRBV7-9 with TRBJ2-1, with D tentatively TRBD1 (6 bases). Between the trimmed V and J ends, which lost 5 bases and 6 bases, there was a span of 11 bases. The CDR3 has 13 residues. Germline CDR1 and CDR2: SEHNR and FQNEAQ (reference sequence). This CDR3 reads CASSQTGSNEQFF. In nucleotides, the CDR3 is TGTGCCAGCAGCCAAACAGGGAGCAATGAGCAGTTCTTC.